This T cell receptor (beta chain) was sequenced during a study of CD8 T cells in ankylosing spondylitis. Regarding the study as a whole: Made up of about eight highly homologous variants, a TCR beta motif appeared characteristic of ankylosing spondylitis blood.

A word on this clonotype: Its antigen is undetermined.

TCRdb re-called the 5' RACE reads through MiXCR, storing one row per CDR3 protein. The table records 700,000 to 850,000 distinct CDR3 sequences, approximately 12% of them present only once. CDR3 length equals 14 residues. V shed 3 bases and J shed 7 bases, with 13 bases lying between them. The germline gives CDR1 KGHSH, CDR2 LQKENI. Sequenced input: blood, either unsorted or a sorted T cell fraction (not recorded which). This TCR derives from a male donor with ankylosing spondylitis. The chain recombines TRBV18 with TRBJ2-1; the D gene is possibly TRBD2 (6 bases). The CDR3 DNA follows: TGTGCCAGCTCACCGCTCGGGACTCGGAATGAGCAGTTCTTC. Translated, it gives CASSPLGTRNEQFF.